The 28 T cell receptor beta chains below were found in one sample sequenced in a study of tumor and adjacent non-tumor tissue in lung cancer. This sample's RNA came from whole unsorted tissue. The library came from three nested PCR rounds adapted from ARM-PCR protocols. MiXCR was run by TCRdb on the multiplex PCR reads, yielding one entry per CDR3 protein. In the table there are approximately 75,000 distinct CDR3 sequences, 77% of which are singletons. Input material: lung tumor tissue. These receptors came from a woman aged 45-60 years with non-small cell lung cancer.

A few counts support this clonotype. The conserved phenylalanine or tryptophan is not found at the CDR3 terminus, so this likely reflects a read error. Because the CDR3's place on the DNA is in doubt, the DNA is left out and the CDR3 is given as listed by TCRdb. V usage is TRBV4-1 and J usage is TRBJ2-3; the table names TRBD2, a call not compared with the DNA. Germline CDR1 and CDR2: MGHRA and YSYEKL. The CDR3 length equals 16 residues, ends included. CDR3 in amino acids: CASSQDRLVSTDTQYL.

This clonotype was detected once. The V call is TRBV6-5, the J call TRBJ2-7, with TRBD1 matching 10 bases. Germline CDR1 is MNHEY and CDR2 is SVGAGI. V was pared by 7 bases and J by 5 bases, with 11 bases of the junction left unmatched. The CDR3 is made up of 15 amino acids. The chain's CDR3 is CASTPSRGQGHEQYF. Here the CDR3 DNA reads TGTGCCAGCACCCCCAGTAGGGGACAGGGGCACGAGCAGTACTTC.

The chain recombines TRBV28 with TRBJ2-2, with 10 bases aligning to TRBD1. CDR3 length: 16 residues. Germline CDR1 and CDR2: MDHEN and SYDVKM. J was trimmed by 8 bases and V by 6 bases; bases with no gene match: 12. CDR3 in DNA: TGTGCCAGCAGGCAGCGGGACAGGGGACAGGTAGGGGAGCTGTTTTTT. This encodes CASRQRDRGQVGELFF.

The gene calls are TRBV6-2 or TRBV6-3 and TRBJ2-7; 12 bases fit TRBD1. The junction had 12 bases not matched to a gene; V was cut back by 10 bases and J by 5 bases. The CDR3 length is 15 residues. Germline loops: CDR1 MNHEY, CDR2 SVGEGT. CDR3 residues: CANQLSGQGANEQYF. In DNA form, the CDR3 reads TGTGCCAATCAGCTATCGGGACAGGGGGCCAACGAGCAGTACTTC.

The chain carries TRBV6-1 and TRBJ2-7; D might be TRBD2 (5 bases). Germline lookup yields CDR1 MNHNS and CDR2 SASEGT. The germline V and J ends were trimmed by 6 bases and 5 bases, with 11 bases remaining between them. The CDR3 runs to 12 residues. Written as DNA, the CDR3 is TGTGCCAGCAGGGAGGATATCAACGAGCAGTACTTC. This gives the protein CASREDINEQYF.

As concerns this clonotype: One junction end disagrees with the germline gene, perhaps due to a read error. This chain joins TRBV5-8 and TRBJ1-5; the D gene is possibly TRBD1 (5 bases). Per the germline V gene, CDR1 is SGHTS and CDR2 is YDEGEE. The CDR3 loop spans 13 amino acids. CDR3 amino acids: CAISLGGKEPQHF. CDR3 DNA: TGTGCCATCAGCTTGGGGGGAAAAGAGCCCCAGCATTTT.

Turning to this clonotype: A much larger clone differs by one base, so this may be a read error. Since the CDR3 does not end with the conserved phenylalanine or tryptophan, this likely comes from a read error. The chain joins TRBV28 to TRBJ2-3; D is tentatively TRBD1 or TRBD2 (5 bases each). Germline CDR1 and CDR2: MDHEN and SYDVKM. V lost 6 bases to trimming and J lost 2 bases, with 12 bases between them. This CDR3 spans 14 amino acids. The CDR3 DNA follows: TGTGCCAGCAGCTCGGGACGCCTCACAGATACGCAGTATTCT. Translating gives CASSSGRLTDTQYS.

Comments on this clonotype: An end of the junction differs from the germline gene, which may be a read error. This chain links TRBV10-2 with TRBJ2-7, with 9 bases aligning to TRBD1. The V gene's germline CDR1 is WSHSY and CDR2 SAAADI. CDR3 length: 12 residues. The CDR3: CAGRQGDNEQYF. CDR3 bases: TGCGCCGGCAGACAGGGGGACAACGAGCAGTACTTC.

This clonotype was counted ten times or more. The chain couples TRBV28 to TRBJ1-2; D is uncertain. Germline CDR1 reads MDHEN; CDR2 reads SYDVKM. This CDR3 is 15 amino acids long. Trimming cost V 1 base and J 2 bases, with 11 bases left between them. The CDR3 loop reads CASSLYGERNYGYTF. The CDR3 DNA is TGTGCCAGCAGTTTATATGGGGAGAGGAACTATGGCTACACCTTC.

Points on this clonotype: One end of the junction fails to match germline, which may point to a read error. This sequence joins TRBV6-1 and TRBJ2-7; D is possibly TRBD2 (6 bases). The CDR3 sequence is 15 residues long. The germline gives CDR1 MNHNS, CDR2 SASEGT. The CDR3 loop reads CANSEEVSGPYEQYF. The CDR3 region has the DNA TGTGCCAACAGTGAAGAAGTTAGCGGACCCTACGAGCAATACTTC.

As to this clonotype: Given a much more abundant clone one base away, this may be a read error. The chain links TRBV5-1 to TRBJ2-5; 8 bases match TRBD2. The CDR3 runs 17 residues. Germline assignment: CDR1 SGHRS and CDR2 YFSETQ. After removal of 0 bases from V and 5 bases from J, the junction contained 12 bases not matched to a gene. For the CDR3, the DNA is TGCGCCAGCAGCTTGGGGCTGAGTAGCGGGGAGAATGAGACCCAGTACTTC. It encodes CASSLGLSSGENETQYF.

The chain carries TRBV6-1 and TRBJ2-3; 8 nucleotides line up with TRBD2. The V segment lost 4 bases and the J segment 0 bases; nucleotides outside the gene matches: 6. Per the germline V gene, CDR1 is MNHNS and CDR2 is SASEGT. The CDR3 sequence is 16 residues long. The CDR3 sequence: CASSGRLAGSTDTQYF. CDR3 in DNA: TGTGCCAGCAGTGGGCGTCTAGCGGGTAGCACAGATACGCAGTATTTT.

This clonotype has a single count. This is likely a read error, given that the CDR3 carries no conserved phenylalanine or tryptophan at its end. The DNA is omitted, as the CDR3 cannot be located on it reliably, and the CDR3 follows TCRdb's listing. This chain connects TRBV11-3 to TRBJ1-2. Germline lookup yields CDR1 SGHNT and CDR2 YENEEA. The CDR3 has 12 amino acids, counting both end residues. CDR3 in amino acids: CVTKTGSYGYTL.

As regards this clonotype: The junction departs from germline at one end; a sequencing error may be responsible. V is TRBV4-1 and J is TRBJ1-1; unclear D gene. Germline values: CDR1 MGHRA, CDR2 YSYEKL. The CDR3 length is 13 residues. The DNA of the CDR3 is TGCGTCAGCGGGAGGGAGACAACCACTGAAGCTTTCTTT. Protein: CVSGRETTTEAFF.

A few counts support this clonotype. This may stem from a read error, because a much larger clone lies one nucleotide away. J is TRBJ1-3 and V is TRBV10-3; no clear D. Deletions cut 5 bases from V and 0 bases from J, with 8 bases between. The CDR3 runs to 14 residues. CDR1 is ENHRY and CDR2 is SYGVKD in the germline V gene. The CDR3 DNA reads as TGTGCCATCAGTCTGGGTGGCTCTGGAAACACCATATATTTT. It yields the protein CAISLGGSGNTIYF.

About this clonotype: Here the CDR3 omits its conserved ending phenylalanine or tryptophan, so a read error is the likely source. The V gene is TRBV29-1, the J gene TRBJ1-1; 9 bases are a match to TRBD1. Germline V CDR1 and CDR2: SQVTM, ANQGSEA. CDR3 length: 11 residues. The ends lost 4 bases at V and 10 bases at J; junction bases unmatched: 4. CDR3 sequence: CSVVGQGSAFY. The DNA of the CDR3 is TGCAGCGTTGTGGGACAGGGATCAGCTTTCTAT.

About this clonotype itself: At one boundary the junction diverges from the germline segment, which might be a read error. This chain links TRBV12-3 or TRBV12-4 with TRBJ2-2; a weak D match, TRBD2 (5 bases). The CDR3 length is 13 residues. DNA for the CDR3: TGTGCCAGCAGTATAGGATTCACTGGGGAGCCGTTTTTT. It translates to CASSIGFTGEPFF.

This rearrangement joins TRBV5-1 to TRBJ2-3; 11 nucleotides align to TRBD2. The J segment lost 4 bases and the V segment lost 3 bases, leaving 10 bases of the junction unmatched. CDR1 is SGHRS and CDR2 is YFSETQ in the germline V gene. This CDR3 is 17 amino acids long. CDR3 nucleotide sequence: TGCGCCAGCAGCTCCAGACTAGCGGGGAAGGAGCCAGATACGCAGTATTTT. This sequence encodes CASSSRLAGKEPDTQYF.

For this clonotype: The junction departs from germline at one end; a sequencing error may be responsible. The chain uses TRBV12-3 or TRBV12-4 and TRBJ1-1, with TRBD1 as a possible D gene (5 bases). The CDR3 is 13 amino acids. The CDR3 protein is CASTWLTGTEALF. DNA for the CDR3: TGTGCCAGTACTTGGCTTACAGGCACTGAAGCTCTCTTT.

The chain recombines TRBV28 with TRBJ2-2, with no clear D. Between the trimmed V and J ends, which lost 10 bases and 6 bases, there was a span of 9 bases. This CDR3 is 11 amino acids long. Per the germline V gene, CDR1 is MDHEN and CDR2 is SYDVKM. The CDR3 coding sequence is TGTGCCAACATAGAGGCCGGGGAGCTGTTTTTT. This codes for CANIEAGELFF.

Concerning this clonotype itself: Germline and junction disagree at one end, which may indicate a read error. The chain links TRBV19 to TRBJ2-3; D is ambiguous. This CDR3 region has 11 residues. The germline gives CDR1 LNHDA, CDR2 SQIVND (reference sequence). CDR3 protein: CTSSFGDTQYF. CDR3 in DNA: TGTACCAGTTCCTTTGGAGATACGCAGTATTTT.

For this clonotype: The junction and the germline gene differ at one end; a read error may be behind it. The CDR3 DNA sequence: TGTGCCGGCAGCTTGGCCGGAGCAGGCAACGAGCAGTTATTC. Its translation is CAGSLAGAGNEQLF. V and J are TRBV5-5 and TRBJ2-1, with no clear D. This CDR3 has 14 amino acids. The germline gives CDR1 SGHKS, CDR2 YYEKEE (reference sequence).

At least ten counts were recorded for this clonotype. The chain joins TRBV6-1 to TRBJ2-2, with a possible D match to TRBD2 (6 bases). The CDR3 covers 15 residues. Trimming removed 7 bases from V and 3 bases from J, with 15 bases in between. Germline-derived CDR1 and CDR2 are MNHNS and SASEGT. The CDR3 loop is CASTAGNRDTGELFF. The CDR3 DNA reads TGTGCCAGCACGGCGGGGAATCGCGACACCGGGGAGCTGTTTTTT.

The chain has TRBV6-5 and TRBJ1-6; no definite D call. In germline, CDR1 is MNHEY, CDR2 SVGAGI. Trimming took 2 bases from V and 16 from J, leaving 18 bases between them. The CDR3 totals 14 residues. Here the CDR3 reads CASSYRRLNSLLHF. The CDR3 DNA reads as TGTGCCAGCAGTTACAGACGGCTGAATTCACTTCTCCACTTT.

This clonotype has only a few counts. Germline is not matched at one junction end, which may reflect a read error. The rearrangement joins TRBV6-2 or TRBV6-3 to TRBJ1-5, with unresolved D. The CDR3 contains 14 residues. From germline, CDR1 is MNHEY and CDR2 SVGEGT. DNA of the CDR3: TGTGTCAGCGGTTTTTCATGTACCCCTCAGCCCCAGCATTTT. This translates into CVSGFSCTPQPQHF.

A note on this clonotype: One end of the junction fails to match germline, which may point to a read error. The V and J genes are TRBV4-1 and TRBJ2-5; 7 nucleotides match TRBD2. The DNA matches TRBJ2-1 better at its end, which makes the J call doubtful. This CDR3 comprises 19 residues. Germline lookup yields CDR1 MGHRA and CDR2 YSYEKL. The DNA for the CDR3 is TGTGCCAGCAGCCAAGGTCCCCGACTAGCAGGAGAAGTGGGAGAGACCCAGTTCTTC. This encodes CASSQGPRLAGEVGETQFF.

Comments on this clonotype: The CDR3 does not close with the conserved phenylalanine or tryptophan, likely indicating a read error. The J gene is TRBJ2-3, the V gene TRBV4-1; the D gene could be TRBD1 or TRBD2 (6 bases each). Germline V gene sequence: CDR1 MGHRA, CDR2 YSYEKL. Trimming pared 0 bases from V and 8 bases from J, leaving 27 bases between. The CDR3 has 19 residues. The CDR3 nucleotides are TGCGCCAGCAGCCAAGAAGAGGGGGATGCGGAGGGGAGCATAGGTACGCAGTATTTG. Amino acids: CASSQEEGDAEGSIGTQYL.

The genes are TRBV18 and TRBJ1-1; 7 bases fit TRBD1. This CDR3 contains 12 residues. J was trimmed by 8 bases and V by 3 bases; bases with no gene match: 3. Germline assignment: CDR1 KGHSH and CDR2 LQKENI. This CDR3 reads CASSPPDREAFF. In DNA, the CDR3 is TGTGCCAGCTCACCCCCGGACAGGGAAGCTTTCTTT.